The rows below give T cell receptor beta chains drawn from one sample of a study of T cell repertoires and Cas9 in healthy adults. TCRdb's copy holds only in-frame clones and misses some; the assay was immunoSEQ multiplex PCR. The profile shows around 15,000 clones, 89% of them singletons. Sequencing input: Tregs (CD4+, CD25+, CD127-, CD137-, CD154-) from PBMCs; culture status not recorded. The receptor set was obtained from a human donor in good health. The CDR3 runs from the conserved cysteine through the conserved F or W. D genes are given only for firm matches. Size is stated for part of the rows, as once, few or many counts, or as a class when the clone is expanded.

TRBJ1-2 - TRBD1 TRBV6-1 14 CASSRTGTNYGYTF TGTGCCAGCAGCCGGACAGGGACTAACTATGGCTACACCTTC
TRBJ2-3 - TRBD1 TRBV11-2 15 CASSLNRGYTDTQYF TGTGCCAGCAGCTTAAACAGGGGGTACACAGATACGCAGTATTTT
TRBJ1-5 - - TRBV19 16 CASSIQAGHSNQPQHF TGTGCCAGTAGTATTCAGGCAGGGCATAGCAATCAGCCCCAGCATTTT
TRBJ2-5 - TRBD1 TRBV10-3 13 CAISITGEETQYF TGTGCCATCAGTATCACAGGGGAAGAGACCCAGTACTTC
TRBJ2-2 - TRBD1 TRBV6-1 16 CASSAIGGPRTGELFF TGTGCCAGCAGTGCGATAGGGGGCCCGAGAACCGGGGAGCTGTTTTTT
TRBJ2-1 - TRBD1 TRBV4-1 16 CASSQGPGQGGNEQFF TGCGCCAGCAGCCAAGGCCCCGGACAGGGAGGCAATGAGCAGTTCTTC
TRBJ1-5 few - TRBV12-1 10 CAIKGQPQHF TGTGCCATTAAGGGGCAGCCCCAGCATTTT
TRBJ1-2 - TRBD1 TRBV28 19 CASSFLEPGQGGLLHGYTF TGTGCCAGCAGTTTCTTAGAGCCGGGACAGGGGGGGCTCTTGCATGGCTACACCTTC
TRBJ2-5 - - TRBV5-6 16 CASSLLVKLVGETQYF TGTGCCAGCAGCTTGTTGGTTAAACTAGTGGGGGAGACCCAGTACTTC
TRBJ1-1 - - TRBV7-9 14 CASSSLRSWTEAFF TGTGCCAGCAGCTCTTTAAGAAGCTGGACTGAAGCTTTCTTT
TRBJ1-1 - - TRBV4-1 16 CASSQIGRQSNTEAFF TGCGCCAGCAGCCAAATCGGTCGGCAGTCGAACACTGAAGCTTTCTTT
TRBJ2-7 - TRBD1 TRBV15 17 CATSRGRGRGTRSEQYF TGTGCCACCAGCAGAGGAAGGGGCAGGGGGACCCGATCCGAGCAGTACTTC
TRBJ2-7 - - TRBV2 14 CASSGGELAYEQYF TGTGCCAGCAGTGGTGGTGAGTTGGCCTACGAGCAGTACTTC
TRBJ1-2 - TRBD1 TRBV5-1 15 CASSPGQGISGGYTF TGCGCCAGCAGCCCCGGACAGGGGATCTCAGGCGGCTACACCTTC
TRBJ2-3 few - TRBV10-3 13 CAISGRITDTQYF TGTGCCATCAGTGGTCGGATCACAGATACGCAGTATTTT
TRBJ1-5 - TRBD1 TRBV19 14 CASRWGQGFMPQHF TGTGCCAGTAGATGGGGACAGGGATTTATGCCCCAGCATTTT
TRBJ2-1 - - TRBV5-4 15 CASSSGTRSYNEQFF TGTGCCAGCAGCTCTGGGACACGCTCCTACAATGAGCAGTTCTTC
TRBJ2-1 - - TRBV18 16 CASSPFRQGPYNEQFF TGTGCCAGCTCACCCTTCAGGCAGGGCCCCTACAATGAGCAGTTCTTC
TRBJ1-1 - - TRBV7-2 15 CASQTGRGLFSEAFF TGTGCCAGCCAAACCGGCCGGGGGCTTTTTTCTGAAGCTTTCTTT
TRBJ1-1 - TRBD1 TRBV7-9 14 CASSRDRVGTEAFF TGTGCCAGCAGCCGAGACAGGGTAGGCACTGAAGCTTTCTTT
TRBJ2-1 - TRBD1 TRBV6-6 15 CASSYQTGYRNEQFF TGTGCCAGCAGTTACCAGACAGGGTATCGCAATGAGCAGTTCTTC
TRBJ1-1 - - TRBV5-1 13 CASRTGGNTEAFF TGCGCCAGCAGGACAGGAGGTAACACTGAAGCTTTCTTT
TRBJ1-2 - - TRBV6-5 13 CASKAGDNYGYTF TGTGCCAGCAAGGCAGGGGATAACTATGGCTACACCTTC
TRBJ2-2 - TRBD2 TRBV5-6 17 CASSLGGLAANTGELFF TGTGCCAGCAGCTTGGGGGGACTAGCGGCGAACACCGGGGAGCTGTTTTTT
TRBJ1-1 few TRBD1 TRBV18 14 CASSPGQGWTEAFF TGTGCCAGCTCACCAGGACAGGGATGGACTGAAGCTTTCTTT
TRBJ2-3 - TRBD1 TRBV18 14 CASSPQGAEDTQYF TGTGCCAGCTCACCACAGGGGGCGGAAGATACGCAGTATTTT
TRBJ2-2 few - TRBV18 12 CASSPRGGELFF TGTGCCAGCTCACCTCGTGGTGGGGAGCTGTTTTTT
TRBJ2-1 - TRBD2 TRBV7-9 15 CASRLAGGSYDEQFF TGTGCCAGCAGATTAGCGGGGGGATCCTACGATGAGCAGTTCTTC
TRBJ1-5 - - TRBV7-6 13 CASSTDRYQPQHF TGTGCCAGCAGCACGGACAGATATCAGCCCCAGCATTTT
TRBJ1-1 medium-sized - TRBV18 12 CASSHSNTEAFF TGTGCCAGCTCGCATTCAAACACTGAAGCTTTCTTT
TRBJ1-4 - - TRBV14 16 CASSRTAGATNEKLFF TGTGCCAGCAGCCGCACCGCAGGTGCAACTAATGAAAAACTGTTTTTT
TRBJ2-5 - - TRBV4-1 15 CASSQNRPRGETQYF TGCGCCAGCAGCCAAAACAGGCCCCGAGGGGAGACCCAGTACTTC
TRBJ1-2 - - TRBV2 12 CASRTLTGRYTF TGTGCCAGCAGGACTCTGACAGGTCGCTACACCTTC
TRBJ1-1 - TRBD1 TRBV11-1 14 CASSPIRGLSEAFF TGTGCCAGCAGCCCAATTAGGGGGCTAAGTGAAGCTTTCTTT
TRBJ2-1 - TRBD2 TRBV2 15 CASTLGPSGYNEQFF TGTGCCAGCACCCTGGGGCCTAGCGGCTACAATGAGCAGTTCTTC
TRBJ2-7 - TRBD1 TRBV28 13 CASNRDRVGEQYF TGTGCCAGCAATCGGGACAGGGTGGGCGAGCAGTACTTC
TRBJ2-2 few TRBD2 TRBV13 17 CASSSRLAGGPDGELFF TGTGCCAGCAGCTCCCGACTAGCGGGGGGGCCGGACGGGGAGCTGTTTTTT
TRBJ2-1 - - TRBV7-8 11 CASSQSHEQFF TGTGCCAGCAGCCAGTCGCATGAGCAGTTCTTC
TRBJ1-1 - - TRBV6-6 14 CASSYLGRGTEAFF TGTGCCAGCAGTTACTTAGGGAGAGGAACTGAAGCTTTCTTT
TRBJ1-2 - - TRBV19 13 CASSTLIAYGYTF TGTGCCAGTAGTACGCTGATAGCCTATGGCTACACCTTC
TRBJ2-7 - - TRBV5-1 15 CASSLEGAPTYEQYF TGCGCCAGCAGCTTGGAAGGGGCCCCCACCTACGAGCAGTACTTC
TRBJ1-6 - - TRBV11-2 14 CASSSGQINSPLHF TGTGCCAGCAGCAGTGGACAGATTAATTCACCCCTCCACTTT
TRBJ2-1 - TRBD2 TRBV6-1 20 CASSAEPLAGGLHRYNEQFF TGTGCCAGCAGTGCCGAACCACTAGCGGGGGGGCTTCACCGTTACAATGAGCAGTTCTTC
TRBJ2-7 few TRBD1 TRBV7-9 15 CASSFPGQGSHEQYF TGTGCCAGCAGCTTTCCGGGACAGGGGAGCCACGAGCAGTACTTC
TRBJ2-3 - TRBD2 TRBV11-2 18 CASSLGGLAGGRRDTQYF TGTGCCAGCAGCTTAGGAGGACTAGCGGGGGGACGGAGAGATACGCAGTATTTT
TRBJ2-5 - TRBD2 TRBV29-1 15 CSVLLAGGRVETQYF TGCAGCGTTCTACTAGCGGGGGGGCGCGTGGAGACCCAGTACTTC
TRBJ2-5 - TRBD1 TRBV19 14 CASSPGTGQETQYF TGTGCCAGTAGTCCCGGGACAGGGCAAGAGACCCAGTACTTC
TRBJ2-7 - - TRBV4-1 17 CASSQAVRAGLTYEQYF TGCGCCAGCAGCCAAGCGGTTAGGGCAGGGTTAACGTACGAGCAGTACTTC
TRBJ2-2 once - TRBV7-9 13 CASSLSSTGELFF TGTGCCAGCAGCTTGTCGTCCACCGGGGAGCTGTTTTTT
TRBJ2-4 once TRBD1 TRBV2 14 CASKGQGTNNIQYF TGTGCCAGCAAAGGACAGGGGACAAACAACATTCAGTACTTC
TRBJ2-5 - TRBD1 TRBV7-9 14 CASSWTGYQETQYF TGTGCCAGCAGCTGGACAGGTTACCAAGAGACCCAGTACTTC
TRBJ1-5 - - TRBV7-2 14 CASSLGGINQPQHF TGTGCCAGCAGCTTAGGGGGGATCAATCAGCCCCAGCATTTT
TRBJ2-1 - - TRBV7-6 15 CASSFSGWPRDEQFF TGTGCCAGCAGCTTTAGCGGATGGCCTAGGGATGAGCAGTTCTTC